The rows below give T cell receptor beta chains drawn from one sample of a study of OX40 agonist ivuxolimab in advanced cancers. Clones were sequenced by immunoSEQ multiplex PCR, and TCRdb holds only the in-frame ones, with some missing. The repertoire consists of tens of thousands of clones, with almost 90% occurring once and the leading ten covering 6.9%. Sequencing was performed on CD4+ or CD8+ T cells sorted from blood, taken in a trial of the OX40 agonist ivuxolimab. The source is an adult with an advanced solid tumor such as melanoma, head and neck, liver or kidney cancer. Each CDR3 is given with its conserved first and last residue. The D gene is left open where the match is weak. Some rows mark clone size as missing; the rest say once, few, many or name a class of expanded clone.

. | once | TRBJ2-3 | TRBV25-1 | CASSADRDYTDTQYF | TGTGCCAGCAGTGCGGACAGGGACTACACAGATACGCAGTATTTT
. | . | TRBJ1-1 | TRBV2 | CASSHGILNTEAFF | TGTGCCAGCAGCCATGGGATCTTGAACACTGAAGCTTTCTTT
TRBD2 | once | TRBJ2-7 | TRBV4-1 | CASSQQTSGRLNEQYF | TGCGCCAGCAGCCAACAAACTAGCGGGAGGTTGAACGAGCAGTACTTC
. | once | TRBJ1-2 | TRBV2 | CASSGGQVANYGYTF | TGTGCCAGCAGTGGGGGGCAGGTAGCTAACTATGGCTACACCTTC
. | . | TRBJ1-4 | TRBV5-4 | CASSSATNEKLFF | TGTGCCAGCAGCTCTGCAACTAATGAAAAACTGTTTTTT
. | . | TRBJ1-1 | TRBV28 | CASSLPGRQAFF | TGTGCCAGCAGTTTACCGGGGCGGCAAGCTTTCTTT
. | once | TRBJ1-1 | TRBV5-4 | CASSLLAENTEAFF | TGTGCCAGCAGCTTGTTGGCGGAGAACACTGAAGCTTTCTTT
. | . | TRBJ1-6 | TRBV5-1 | CASSKDGHNSPLHF | TGCGCCAGCAGCAAAGACGGCCATAATTCACCCCTCCACTTT
. | . | TRBJ1-4 | TRBV28 | CASSSYDEKLFF | TGTGCCAGCAGTTCCTACGATGAAAAACTGTTTTTT
TRBD2 | . | TRBJ2-5 | TRBV6-5 | CASSSTSGTHETQYF | TGTGCCAGCAGCTCGACTAGCGGGACTCACGAGACCCAGTACTTC
. | . | TRBJ2-5 | TRBV11-3 | CASSLSVGETQYF | TGTGCCAGCAGCTTAAGCGTTGGGGAGACCCAGTACTTC
TRBD2 | few | TRBJ2-7 | TRBV12-5 | CASGFGTTTSGANEQYF | TGTGCTAGTGGTTTTGGGACAACGACTAGCGGGGCAAACGAGCAGTACTTC
TRBD2 | . | TRBJ2-3 | TRBV19 | CASNLAVTDTQYF | TGTGCCAGTAACCTAGCGGTCACAGATACGCAGTATTTT
TRBD2 | . | TRBJ2-2 | TRBV4-2 | CASSREAGDTGELFF | TGTGCCAGCAGCCGCGAAGCGGGAGACACCGGGGAGCTGTTTTTT
TRBD1 | . | TRBJ1-2 | TRBV5-5 | CASSTPRQGSGYGYTF | TGTGCCAGCAGCACCCCCCGACAGGGGTCAGGCTATGGCTACACCTTC
TRBD1 | . | TRBJ1-2 | TRBV9 | CASSPPGGLSDYGYTF | TGTGCCAGCAGCCCCCCAGGGGGCTTATCGGACTATGGCTACACCTTC
TRBD2 | once | TRBJ2-7 | TRBV11-2 | CASSSTSGANYEQYF | TGTGCCAGCAGCTCCACTAGCGGAGCAAACTACGAGCAGTACTTC
. | . | TRBJ2-7 | TRBV12-5 | CASGRGGYEQYF | TGTGCTAGTGGCAGGGGTGGGTACGAGCAGTACTTC
. | . | TRBJ2-2 | TRBV11-3 | CASSLNPQGLGGELFF | TGTGCCAGCAGCCTCAATCCACAGGGTCTGGGCGGGGAGCTGTTTTTT
. | . | TRBJ1-1 | TRBV5-3 | CARRTTEAFF | TGTGCCAGAAGAACCACTGAAGCTTTCTTT
TRBD1 | . | TRBJ2-7 | TRBV6-5 | CASRRDRVFSEQYF | TGTGCCAGCAGAAGGGACAGGGTCTTCTCCGAGCAGTACTTC
TRBD2 | . | TRBJ2-1 | TRBV30 | CAWIAGDYNEQFF | TGTGCCTGGATAGCGGGTGACTACAATGAGCAGTTCTTC
. | . | TRBJ2-5 | TRBV28 | CASSSHGQETQYF | TGTGCCAGCAGTTCCCACGGCCAAGAGACCCAGTACTTC
. | few | TRBJ1-5 | TRBV28 | CASSSGLITAQHF | TGTGCCAGCAGTTCAGGTTTAATCACAGCCCAGCATTTT
TRBD1 | . | TRBJ1-1 | TRBV10-3 | CASRQGINTEAFF | TGTGCCAGCCGACAGGGTATCAACACTGAAGCTTTCTTT
TRBD1 | . | TRBJ1-2 | TRBV11-2 | CASSLGDLRGGAYGYTF | TGTGCCAGCAGCTTAGGTGACCTCAGGGGGGGGGCCTATGGCTACACCTTC
. | . | TRBJ2-5 | TRBV5-1 | CASSPGAGVYQETQYF | TGCGCCAGCAGCCCGGGTGCAGGGGTCTACCAAGAGACCCAGTACTTC
TRBD1 | . | TRBJ2-5 | TRBV7-6 | CASSTQGALNQETQYF | TGTGCCAGCAGCACACAGGGGGCCCTAAACCAAGAGACCCAGTACTTC
. | . | TRBJ2-7 | TRBV28 | CASSPDDTGWENF | TGTGCCAGCAGTCCCGATGATACAGGGTGGGAAAACTTC
. | . | TRBJ1-2 | TRBV19 | CASSFMGGNGYTF | TGTGCCAGTAGCTTTATGGGGGGCAATGGCTACACCTTC
TRBD1 | . | TRBJ1-1 | TRBV30 | CAWSPDRGQVNTEAFF | TGTGCCTGGAGTCCGGACAGGGGGCAGGTGAACACTGAAGCTTTCTTT
TRBD1 | . | TRBJ1-1 | TRBV19 | CASSPDRAPGTEAFF | TGTGCCAGTAGTCCCGACAGGGCTCCAGGGACTGAAGCTTTCTTT
. | . | TRBJ1-5 | TRBV6-1 | CASSEVPGLNQPQHF | TGTGCCAGCAGTGAAGTACCAGGGCTCAATCAGCCCCAGCATTTT
. | . | TRBJ2-3 | TRBV10-3 | CAISEPRSDTQYF | TGTGCCATCAGCGAACCCCGTTCAGATACGCAGTATTTT
. | . | TRBJ1-3 | TRBV10-2 | CASWKPSSHPDTIYF | TGCGCCTCATGGAAACCTAGTTCCCACCCGGACACCATATATTTT
. | . | TRBJ1-2 | TRBV2 | CASSEEGTRGYGYTF | TGTGCCAGCAGTGAAGAGGGGACCCGGGGCTATGGCTACACCTTC